This TCR beta chain was identified in a study of blood T cell repertoires in COVID-19. The wider study: Donors in the United States, Italy and Spain gave samples during acute or convalescent COVID-19. From T cells, B-cell-depleted T cells, or PBMCs came the material, which was cDNA or gDNA.

Between the trimmed V and J ends, which lost 0 bases and 1 base, there was a span of 9 bases. This CDR3 comprises 16 residues. Germline assignment: CDR1 LGHDT and CDR2 YNNKEL (reference sequence). Authors' processing steps: From reference gene primer amplification, estimates of nucleated cell counts were derived. Produced via immunoSEQ multiplex PCR; TCRdb's table is partial and in-frame only. That table gives V, J and clone size, and the DNA gave D and trimming. Of about 260,000 clones listed, roughly 90% were seen once; the top ten hold around 1.8%. The chain links TRBV3-1 (or the pseudogene TRBV3-2) to TRBJ2-2, with TRBD2 as a possible D gene (6 bases). The specimen sequenced was peripheral blood. The clonotype was recovered from a man aged 25-40 years with active or convalescent COVID-19. The CDR3 DNA is TGTGCCAGCAGCCAAGATTGGGGGGTGAACACCGGGGAGCTGTTTTTT. It encodes CASSQDWGVNTGELFF.